These 24 T cell receptor beta chains came from one sample sequenced in a study of spatial heterogeneity in lung cancer. Time point meaning: sample taken at primary tumor resection. Each CDR3 protein gets one entry after TCRdb re-called the 5' RACE reads with MiXCR. Of around 15,000 distinct CDR3 sequences listed, 3.6% are singletons. The sequences come from normal lung tissue next to the tumor, collected at surgery. These receptors were taken from a male donor with early-stage non-small cell lung cancer.

This clonotype was seen repeatedly, ten times or more. A library prepared for alpha chains yielded this beta chain as an off-target read; its size is of little meaning. The V and J genes are TRBV10-3 and TRBJ2-3, with 10 positions matching TRBD2. The CDR3 sequence is 16 residues long. J lost 0 bases, V lost 6 bases, and 6 bases had no gene match. From germline, CDR1 is ENHRY and CDR2 SYGVKD. DNA of the CDR3: TGTGCCATCAGGTCGTCTAGCGGGGGTAGCACAGATACGCAGTATTTT. It yields the protein CAIRSSSGGSTDTQYF.

The table lists this clonotype with many counts. This beta chain was picked up by a library intended for alpha chains and is off target, so its count carries little meaning. V gene TRBV12-3 or TRBV12-4 combines with J gene TRBJ1-1; a possible D gene is TRBD1 (6 bases). The V and J ends lost 5 bases and 10 bases respectively, with 17 bases between them. This CDR3 region has 13 residues. The CDR3 sequence: CASSAQGSTAAFF. The CDR3 nucleotides read TGTGCCAGCAGTGCACAGGGTTCAACGGCAGCTTTCTTT.

The table lists this clonotype with many counts. This beta chain appears as a stray read in a library generated for alpha chains; its size is not informative. V usage is TRBV5-4 and J usage is TRBJ2-7, with 8 nucleotides matching TRBD1. Germline V gene lookup returns CDR1 SGHNT and CDR2 YYREEE (reference sequence). The CDR3 is 15 amino acids. The trim removed 3 bases at V and 0 bases at J, leaving 5 bases unmatched. This chain's CDR3 is CASSSAGGTSYEQYF. DNA of the CDR3: TGTGCCAGCAGCTCAGCAGGGGGCACCTCCTACGAGCAGTACTTC.

This clonotype was found many times. Within a library made for alpha chains, this beta chain is off target, and its count is uninformative. The chain employs TRBV5-4 and TRBJ2-7; 8 bases align to TRBD2. Trimming removed 3 bases from V and 3 bases from J; junction bases left unmatched: 8. The CDR3 is made up of 15 amino acids. Germline V gene lookup returns CDR1 SGHNT and CDR2 YYREEE (reference sequence). The DNA of the CDR3 is TGTGCCAGCAGCTGGGAACTAGCGGAATTCTACGAGCAGTACTTC. This encodes CASSWELAEFYEQYF.

This clonotype is medium-sized. This beta chain represents an off-target read in a library built for alpha chains; its size is of limited meaning. The chain links TRBV28 to TRBJ2-3, with D perhaps matching TRBD1 or TRBD2 (6 bases each). Germline CDR1 is MDHEN and CDR2 is SYDVKM. The CDR3 runs to 16 residues. Trimming removed 5 bases at V and 6 bases at J, with 21 bases between. CDR3 nucleotides: TGTGCCAGCAGTCCTCTCAACCGGGGGCCTGAGGATACGCAGTATTTT. Its translation: CASSPLNRGPEDTQYF.

This clonotype has ten or more counts. This beta chain is a stray sequence in a library constructed for alpha chains; its clone size is not meaningful. CDR3 sequence reads: CAITPGLANTGELFF. CDR3 coding DNA: TGTGCCATCACCCCGGGACTAGCGAACACCGGGGAGCTGTTTTTT. This rearrangement joins TRBV10-3 to TRBJ2-2; TRBD2 matches 8 bases. This CDR3 is built from 15 residues. Germline-derived CDR1 and CDR2 are ENHRY and SYGVKD. With V trimmed by 7 bases and J by 0 bases, 4 bases remained unmatched.

To note about this clonotype: For a library built for alpha chains, this beta chain is a stray read; little rests on its size. The gene calls are TRBV5-1 and TRBJ2-3; the D is unclear. This CDR3 is built from 16 residues. Per the germline V gene, CDR1 is SGHRS and CDR2 is YFSETQ. V dropped 0 bases and J dropped 1 base, with 12 bases sitting between them. CDR3 loop: CASSLGGTAGTDTQYF. CDR3 nucleotide sequence: TGCGCCAGCAGCTTGGGAGGTACCGCCGGCACAGATACGCAGTATTTT.

This clonotype showed up many times. This beta chain came through as a stray read in a library set up for alpha chains, and its size says little. The chain carries TRBV7-3 and TRBJ2-1, with D hard to call. Trimming left V 2 bases short and J 11 bases short, with 13 bases between. The V gene's germline CDR1 is SGHTA and CDR2 FQGTGA. The CDR3 contains 13 residues. CDR3 DNA sequence: TGTGCCAGCAGCTTATCCTCGAACGGTAAGCAGTTCTTC. Encoded protein: CASSLSSNGKQFF.

This clonotype has at least ten counts. This beta chain is off target for a library built for alpha chains, so its abundance means little. CDR3 nucleotide sequence: TGCAGTGCTATAATGGGAGTCTCTGGAAACACCATATATTTT. Translated, it gives CSAIMGVSGNTIYF. The J gene is TRBJ1-3, the V gene TRBV20-1; D gene unclear. The CDR3 runs to 14 residues. The V gene's germline CDR1 is DFQATT and CDR2 SNEGSKA (reference sequence). Trimming left V 4 bases short and J 0 bases short, with 10 bases between.

This clonotype was seen at least ten times. This beta chain is a stray sequence in a library constructed for alpha chains; its clone size is not meaningful. V and J are TRBV5-6 and TRBJ2-7, with D hard to call. This CDR3 has 16 amino acids. CDR1 is SGHDT and CDR2 is YYEEEE in the germline V gene. V lost 4 bases to trimming and J lost 3 bases, with 20 bases between them. CDR3 DNA: TGTGCCAGCAGCAGCCGGACCGAAAATACGGGCTACGAGCAGTACTTC. It translates to CASSSRTENTGYEQYF.

This clonotype was observed at least ten times. This beta chain is off target for a library built for alpha chains, so its abundance means little. The CDR3 here is CSVSSGPQFF. CDR3 bases: TGCAGCGTGTCTAGCGGACCGCAGTTCTTC. This chain uses TRBV29-1 with TRBJ2-1, with 7 bases that match TRBD2. CDR3 length: 10 amino acids. The germline CDR1 and CDR2 sequences are SQVTM and ANQGSEA. The ends lost 6 bases at V and 12 bases at J; junction bases unmatched: 5.

This clonotype was detected many times. Being off target in a library aimed at alpha chains, this beta chain has a size of little meaning. The rearrangement uses TRBV18 and TRBJ2-5, with 8 nucleotides matching TRBD1. The J segment lost 4 bases and the V segment lost 2 bases, leaving 6 bases of the junction unmatched. Per germline, CDR1 KGHSH and CDR2 LQKENI. The CDR3 has 15 residues. CDR3 protein: CASSPIRQGSETQYF. The CDR3 DNA sequence: TGTGCCAGCTCACCAATTCGACAGGGGTCAGAGACCCAGTACTTC.

This clonotype was counted many times. This beta chain is an off-target read within a library intended for alpha chains, so its frequency means little. The chain employs TRBV5-1 and TRBJ1-1; 11 bases fit TRBD1. The CDR3 runs 14 residues. Germline V lookup: CDR1 SGHRS, CDR2 YFSETQ. With V trimmed by 4 bases and J by 7 bases, 6 bases remained unmatched. The chain's CDR3 is CASSTGQGAREAFF. CDR3 sequence (DNA): TGCGCCAGCAGCACCGGACAGGGGGCTCGTGAAGCTTTCTTT.

This clonotype was seen repeatedly, ten times or more. Since it is a stray read in a library aimed at alpha chains, this beta chain has a size that is not meaningful. The CDR3 sequence: CASSPGQMNTEAFF. The DNA for the CDR3 is TGTGCCAGCAGCCCGGGGCAGATGAACACTGAAGCTTTCTTT. The V and J genes are TRBV7-9 and TRBJ1-1; tentative D call: TRBD1 (5 bases). The CDR3 contains 14 residues. Trimming took off 5 bases at V and 0 bases at J, with 10 bases between the two ends. Germline-derived CDR1 and CDR2 are SEHNR and FQNEAQ (reference sequence). Full variable domain (missing parts from reference TRBV7-9 and TRBJ1-1): DTGVSQNPRHKITKRGQNVTFRCDPISEHNRLYWYRQTLGQGPEFLTYFQNEAQLEKSRLLSDRFSAERPKGSFSTLEIQRTEQGDSAMYLCASSPGQMNTEAFFGQGTRLTVV.

This clonotype was seen many times. The size of this beta chain means little, since it is a stray read in a library made for alpha chains. The genes are TRBV12-3 or TRBV12-4 and TRBJ1-2; D is possibly TRBD1 (6 bases). Trimming pared 4 bases from V and 5 bases from J, leaving 14 bases between. The CDR3 is made up of 14 amino acids. CDR3 amino acids: CASSSQGKGYGYTF. In DNA, the CDR3 is TGTGCCAGCAGTTCCCAGGGGAAAGGGTATGGCTACACCTTC.

This clonotype was detected many times. Because this beta chain is a stray read in a library intended to capture alpha chains, its abundance should not be given much weight. The gene calls are TRBV7-2 and TRBJ1-4, with 7 bases lining up with TRBD1. J gave up 4 bases and V 1 base, and 3 bases lay outside the gene matches. CDR3 length: 15 residues. The germline CDR1 and CDR2 sequences are SGHTA and FQGNSA. CDR3 nucleotides: TGTGCCAGCAGCTTAGACGGACAGGTTAATGAAAAACTGTTTTTT. Its translation: CASSLDGQVNEKLFF.

This clonotype was seen many times. The library was prepared for alpha chains; this beta chain is a stray read, so its frequency means little. V gene TRBV5-1 combines with J gene TRBJ1-3, with D uncertain. V was cut by 0 bases and J by 0 bases, with 7 bases left in between. This CDR3 is 15 amino acids long. The germline CDR1 and CDR2 sequences are SGHRS and YFSETQ. CDR3 sequence: CASSLVGSSGNTIYF. The CDR3 DNA reads as TGCGCCAGCAGCTTGGTCGGCAGCTCTGGAAACACCATATATTTT.

This clonotype was observed a few times. This beta chain is an unintended read in a library built for alpha chains; its size means little. The rearrangement links TRBV11-2 to TRBJ2-5; TRBD2 matches 14 bases. The CDR3 runs 18 residues. V gave up 5 bases and J gave up 5 bases; unmatched junction bases: 13. Germline loops: CDR1 SGHAT, CDR2 FQNNGV. The CDR3 nucleotides are TGTGCCAGCAGCCCCCCTCGGGGACTAGCGGGAGTGGGGGAGACCCAGTACTTC. The encoded protein is CASSPPRGLAGVGETQYF.

The sample holds many counts of this clonotype. The library was built for alpha chains, so this beta chain is an off-target read and its size means little. V and J are TRBV7-2 and TRBJ2-5, with 9 positions matching TRBD1. CDR3 size: 16 residues. Per germline, CDR1 SGHTA and CDR2 FQGNSA. J gave up 0 bases and V 3 bases, and 5 bases lay outside the gene matches. This CDR3 reads CASSFNRGRDQETQYF. The DNA of the CDR3 is TGTGCCAGCAGCTTTAACAGGGGGCGCGACCAAGAGACCCAGTACTTC.

With respect to this clonotype: This beta chain lies outside the target of a library built for alpha chains; its clone size means little. This chain uses TRBV27 with TRBJ1-2, with D possibly matching TRBD1 (5 bases). The CDR3 is made up of 13 amino acids. V was shortened by 1 base and J by 5 bases, with 8 bases between the two germline ends. CDR1 is MNHEY, CDR2 SMNVEV, per germline (reference sequence). For the CDR3, the DNA is TGTGCCAGCAGTTTATGGCAGGGTTATGGCTACACCTTC. Its protein is CASSLWQGYGYTF.

As for this clonotype: This beta chain was picked up by a library intended for alpha chains and is off target, so its count carries little meaning. The V gene is TRBV9, the J gene TRBJ2-5; 12 bases are shared with TRBD1. Looked up from germline, CDR1 is SGDLS and CDR2 is YYNGEE. The length of the CDR3 is 18 residues. Trimming took 0 bases from V and 4 from J; bases not matched to a gene: 10. CDR3 in DNA: TGTGCCAGCAGCGTAGGAACCGGGACAGGGGGCATCCCAGAGACCCAGTACTTC. This sequence encodes CASSVGTGTGGIPETQYF.

This clonotype was found many times. Within a library made for alpha chains, this beta chain is off target, and its count is uninformative. The gene calls are TRBV29-1 and TRBJ2-3; D gene unclear. Germline values: CDR1 SQVTM, CDR2 ANQGSEA. The CDR3 has 11 amino acids. V lost 2 bases, J lost 3 bases, and 3 bases lay in between. Written as DNA, the CDR3 is TGCAGCGTTGAAACAACAGATACGCAGTATTTT. Its protein product is CSVETTDTQYF.

In this sample, this clonotype turned up many times. For a library built for alpha chains, this beta chain is a stray read; little rests on its size. The chain employs TRBV5-1 and TRBJ2-1; the D gene is possibly TRBD2 (5 bases). The V end lost 0 bases, the J end lost 4 bases, and 8 bases lay between the germline ends. Germline CDR1 and CDR2: SGHRS and YFSETQ. The CDR3 has 14 amino acids. CDR3 nucleotide sequence: TGCGCCAGCAGCTTGGGGGAGAATTACAATGAGCAGTTCTTC. This codes for CASSLGENYNEQFF. Complete variable domain (other parts from reference TRBV5-1 and TRBJ2-1): KAGVTQTPRYLIKTRGQQVTLSCSPISGHRSVSWYQQTPGQGLQFLFEYFSETQRNKGNFPGRFSGRQFSNSRSEMNVSTLELGDSALYLCASSLGENYNEQFFGPGTRLTVL.

Many counts were recorded for this clonotype. The size of this beta chain means little, since it is a stray read in a library made for alpha chains. The chain recombines TRBV20-1 with TRBJ2-1, with no clear D. Looked up from germline, CDR1 is DFQATT and CDR2 is SNEGSKA (reference sequence). The CDR3 contains 12 residues. V gave up 2 bases and J gave up 6 bases, with 8 bases separating them. The chain's CDR3 is CSARTLANEQFF. The CDR3 DNA is TGCAGTGCTAGAACCTTAGCCAATGAGCAGTTCTTC.